Listed below are T cell receptor beta chains from one sample, sequenced in a study of blood T cell repertoires in COVID-19. Libraries were prepared by immunoSEQ multiplex PCR; TCRdb keeps only in-frame clonotypes and omits some of them. The sample holds 40,000 to 55,000 clones, over 80% seen once. Sequenced: peripheral blood. The receptors derive from a man in his forties or fifties with acute or convalescent COVID-19. CDR3s include the opening cysteine and the closing phenylalanine or tryptophan. The D gene is left open where the match is weak. Expanded clones get a size class; other rows say once, few or many, or leave the size out.

clone size,D gene,J gene,V gene,CDR3 protein,CDR3 DNA
.,.,TRBJ2-3,TRBV19,CASSISSIGRTDTQYF,TGTGCCAGTAGTATAAGTTCTATAGGCAGGACAGATACGCAGTATTTT
.,.,TRBJ2-2,TRBV11-2,CASSLVLGELFF,TGTGCCAGCAGCTTAGTTCTCGGGGAGCTGTTTTTT
once,.,TRBJ1-2,TRBV30,CAWSRGGAGYGYTF,TGTGCCTGGAGTCGGGGGGGAGCGGGCTATGGCTACACCTTC
.,TRBD1,TRBJ1-2,TRBV5-6,CASSPTGQGATGYTF,TGTGCCAGCAGCCCCACGGGACAGGGGGCGACAGGCTACACCTTC
.,TRBD1,TRBJ2-5,TRBV18,CASSTGTGLVETQYF,TGTGCCAGCTCAACCGGGACAGGGTTGGTGGAGACCCAGTACTTC
.,TRBD1,TRBJ1-2,TRBV5-1,CASSPDLGGLNGYTF,TGCGCCAGCAGCCCAGACTTAGGGGGCCTAAATGGCTACACCTTC
.,TRBD1,TRBJ1-2,TRBV7-8,CASSPRDRNYGYTF,TGTGCCAGCAGCCCTAGGGACAGGAACTATGGCTACACCTTC
few,.,TRBJ1-1,TRBV5-1,CASGAGGLGTEAFF,TGCGCCAGCGGGGCGGGGGGTTTGGGCACTGAAGCTTTCTTT
.,.,TRBJ1-5,TRBV5-1,CASSLEAGGNQPQHF,TGCGCCAGCAGCTTGGAGGCAGGGGGCAATCAGCCCCAGCATTTT
.,TRBD1,TRBJ1-5,TRBV7-2,CASSSLTGQVAGQPQHF,TGTGCCAGCAGCTCCCTAACTGGACAGGTTGCTGGACAGCCCCAGCATTTT
.,TRBD2,TRBJ2-1,TRBV7-9,CASTLQRSSGGSDEQFF,TGTGCCAGCACCTTACAGAGGTCTAGCGGGGGTTCAGATGAGCAGTTCTTC
.,.,TRBJ1-2,TRBV4-2,CASSQGGRGDGYTF,TGTGCCAGCAGCCAAGGCGGCAGGGGAGATGGCTACACCTTC
.,TRBD1,TRBJ1-1,TRBV5-1,CASSLFINGQGVTEAFF,TGCGCCAGCAGCTTGTTTATCAACGGACAGGGGGTTACTGAAGCTTTCTTT
.,TRBD1,TRBJ2-1,TRBV19,CASSMKQGDEQFF,TGTGCCAGTAGTATGAAGCAGGGGGATGAGCAGTTCTTC
few,TRBD2,TRBJ2-1,TRBV27,CASSSSGRGYNEQFF,TGTGCCAGCAGTTCCAGCGGGAGGGGGTATAATGAGCAGTTCTTC
.,TRBD1,TRBJ1-5,TRBV13,CASSLGQGVGQPQHF,TGTGCCAGCAGCTTAGGACAGGGGGTTGGACAGCCCCAGCATTTT
.,.,TRBJ2-4,TRBV24-1,CATSDSDSPTKNIQYF,TGTGCCACCAGTGATTCCGACAGCCCCACCAAAAACATTCAGTACTTC
.,TRBD1,TRBJ1-2,TRBV6-5,CASSYRRTGGYGYTF,TGTGCCAGCAGTTACAGACGGACAGGGGGCTATGGCTACACCTTC
.,TRBD1,TRBJ1-4,TRBV19,CASRIQGRREKLFF,TGTGCCAGTAGAATACAGGGGCGGCGGGAAAAACTGTTTTTT
.,.,TRBJ1-1,TRBV2,CASSEQGTEAFF,TGTGCCAGCAGTGAACAGGGCACTGAAGCTTTCTTT
.,TRBD2,TRBJ2-3,TRBV9,CASSPTTSGGSDTQYF,TGTGCCAGCAGCCCTACGACTAGCGGGGGATCAGATACGCAGTATTTT
few,.,TRBJ1-6,TRBV6-5,CASRGSLLSPLHF,TGTGCCAGCAGAGGGAGCCTATTATCACCCCTCCACTTT
.,.,TRBJ1-4,TRBV3-1/TRBV3-2,CASGRGGVEKLFF,TGTGCCAGCGGGAGGGGAGGAGTAGAAAAACTGTTTTTT
.,.,TRBJ1-1,TRBV3-1/TRBV3-2,CASSQPTNTEAFF,TGTGCCAGCAGCCAACCGACAAACACTGAAGCTTTCTTT
.,TRBD1,TRBJ2-7,TRBV7-6,CASSLAGGQQYF,TGTGCCAGCAGCTTGGCAGGGGGTCAGCAGTACTTC
few,.,TRBJ2-1,TRBV12-2,CASRLPPNGPGRYNEQFF,TGTGCAAGTCGCCTTCCCCCCAACGGGCCAGGGAGGTACAATGAGCAGTTCTTC
.,TRBD1,TRBJ2-5,TRBV29-1,CSGLTGGSVGTQYF,TGCAGCGGCCTGACAGGGGGCTCGGTAGGGACCCAGTACTTC
.,TRBD1,TRBJ1-1,TRBV15,CATSRERQGAIPAFF,TGTGCCACCAGCAGAGAGCGACAGGGGGCCATCCCAGCTTTCTTT
.,TRBD1,TRBJ2-5,TRBV5-1,CASSLQTGIVETQYF,TGCGCCAGCAGCCTCCAGACAGGGATTGTAGAGACCCAGTACTTC
.,.,TRBJ1-1,TRBV3-1/TRBV3-2,CASSRGKRSTEAFF,TGTGCCAGCAGCCGCGGAAAACGGAGCACTGAAGCTTTCTTT